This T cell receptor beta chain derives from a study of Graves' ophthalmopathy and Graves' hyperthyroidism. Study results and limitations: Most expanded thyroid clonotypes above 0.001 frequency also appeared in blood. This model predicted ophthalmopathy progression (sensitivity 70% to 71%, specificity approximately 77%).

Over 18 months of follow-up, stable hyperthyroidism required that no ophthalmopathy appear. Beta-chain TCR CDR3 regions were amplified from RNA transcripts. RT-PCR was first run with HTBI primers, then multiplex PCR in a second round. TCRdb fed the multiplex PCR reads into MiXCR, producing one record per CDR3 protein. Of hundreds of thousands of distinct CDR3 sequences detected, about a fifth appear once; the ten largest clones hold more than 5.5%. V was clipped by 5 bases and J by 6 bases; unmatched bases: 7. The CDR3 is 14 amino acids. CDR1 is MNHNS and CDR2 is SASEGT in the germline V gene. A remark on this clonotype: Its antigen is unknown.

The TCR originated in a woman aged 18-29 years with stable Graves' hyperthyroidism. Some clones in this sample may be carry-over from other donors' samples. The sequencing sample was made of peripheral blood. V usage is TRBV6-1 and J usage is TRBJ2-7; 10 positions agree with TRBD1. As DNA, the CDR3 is TGTGCCAGCAGTCCGCCGGGACAGGGGCCCGAGCAGTACTTC. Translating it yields CASSPPGQGPEQYF.